This T cell receptor beta chain was retrieved from a study of identical twins. The study's findings and limits: Some out-of-frame alpha sequences were shared by twins, and these showed excess low generation probability. Cross-sectional statistics, not tracking of the same donors, supported the conclusions. Memory repertoires lacked the insertion deficit that abundant cord blood beta clonotypes showed.

There are a few counts of this clonotype. The antigen is unknown. Each CDR3 protein gets one entry after TCRdb re-called the 5' RACE reads with MiXCR. Here the sample spans 450,000 to 650,000 distinct CDR3 sequences, roughly 15% being singletons. These data are also associated with another study on yellow fever vaccine responses in identical twins. That study adds: Vaccine-induced T cell responses in twins were reportedly observed to appear partly convergent, partly personalized.

The TCR sequence derives from a woman aged 18-29 years in good health. The sequenced sample consisted of CD4+ T cells sorted from blood.

This chain's CDR3 is CASSLGLPGLASQEQFF. CDR3 nucleotide sequence: TGTGCCAGCAGCTTAGGCTTACCGGGACTAGCTTCTCAGGAGCAGTTCTTC. The chain links TRBV7-9 to TRBJ2-1, with TRBD2 identical over 9 bases. The CDR3 covers 17 residues. V was clipped by 1 base and J by 10 bases; unmatched bases: 14. From germline, CDR1 is SEHNR and CDR2 FQNEAQ (reference sequence).